This entry is about one T cell receptor (beta chain). Clones were read by immunoSEQ multiplex PCR, and TCRdb kept only the in-frame ones, dropping some. This sample has 90,000 to 130,000 clones, with about nine tenths found just once. These data belong to a study of blood T cell repertoires in COVID-19. At the level of the study: The origin of the acute and convalescent COVID-19 samples was the United States, Italy and Spain.

Trimming removed 3 bases at V and 4 bases at J, with 6 bases between. The CDR3 contains 11 residues. Looked up from germline, CDR1 is DFQATT and CDR2 is SNEGSKA (reference sequence). The rearrangement uses TRBV20-1 and TRBJ1-2; D gene ambiguous. This sequence originates from a man in his forties with acute or convalescent COVID-19. The sample consisted of peripheral blood. Here the CDR3 DNA reads TGCAGTGCTAGGGCCGTCTATGGCTACACCTTC. Protein sequence: CSARAVYGYTF.